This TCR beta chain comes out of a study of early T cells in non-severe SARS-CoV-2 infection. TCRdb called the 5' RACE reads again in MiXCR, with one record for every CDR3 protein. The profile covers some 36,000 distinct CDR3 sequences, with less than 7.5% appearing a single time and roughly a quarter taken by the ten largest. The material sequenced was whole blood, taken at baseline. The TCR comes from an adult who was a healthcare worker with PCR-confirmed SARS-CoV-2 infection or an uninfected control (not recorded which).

The CDR3: CSSPGDAEAFF. For the CDR3, the DNA is TGCAGCTCGCCAGGTGACGCTGAAGCTTTCTTT. V is TRBV20-1 and J is TRBJ1-1; D not resolved. This CDR3 spans 11 amino acids. Germline V gives CDR1 DFQATT, CDR2 SNEGSKA (reference sequence).